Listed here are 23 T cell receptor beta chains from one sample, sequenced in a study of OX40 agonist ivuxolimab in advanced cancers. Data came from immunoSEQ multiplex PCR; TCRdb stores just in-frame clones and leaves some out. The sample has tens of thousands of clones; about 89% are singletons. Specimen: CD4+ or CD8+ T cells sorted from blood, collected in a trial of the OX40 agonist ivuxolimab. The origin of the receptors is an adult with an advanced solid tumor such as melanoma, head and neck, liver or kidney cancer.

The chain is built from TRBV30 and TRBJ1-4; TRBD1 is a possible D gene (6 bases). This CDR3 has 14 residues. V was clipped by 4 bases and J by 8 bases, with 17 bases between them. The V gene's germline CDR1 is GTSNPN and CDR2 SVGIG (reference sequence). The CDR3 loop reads CAWKAGVSGEKLFF. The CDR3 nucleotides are TGTGCCTGGAAAGCAGGGGTATCGGGGGAAAAACTGTTTTTT.

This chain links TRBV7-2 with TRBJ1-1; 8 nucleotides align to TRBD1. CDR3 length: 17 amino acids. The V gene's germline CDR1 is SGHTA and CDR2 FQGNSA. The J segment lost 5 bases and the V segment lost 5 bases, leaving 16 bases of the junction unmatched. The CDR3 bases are TGTGCCAGCAGCAGACCAGAATACAGGGGGGGAGGGACTGAAGCTTTCTTT. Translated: CASSRPEYRGGGTEAFF.

The CDR3 region has the DNA TGTGCCAGCAGCTTAAGGCTCGGACTAGCGGGTACAGATACGCAGTATTTT. This translates into CASSLRLGLAGTDTQYF. The V gene is TRBV7-8, the J gene TRBJ2-3, with TRBD2 matching 11 bases. Germline CDR1 and CDR2: SGHVS and FQNEAQ. The CDR3 totals 17 residues. V was pared by 2 bases and J by 3 bases, with 7 bases of the junction left unmatched.

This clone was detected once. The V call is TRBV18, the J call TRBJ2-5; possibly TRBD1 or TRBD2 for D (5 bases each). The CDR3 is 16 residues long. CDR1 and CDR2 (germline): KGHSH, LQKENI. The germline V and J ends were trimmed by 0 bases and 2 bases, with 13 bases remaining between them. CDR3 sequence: CASSPPGIWGQETQYF. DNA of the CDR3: TGTGCCAGCTCACCACCTGGTATCTGGGGGCAAGAGACCCAGTACTTC.

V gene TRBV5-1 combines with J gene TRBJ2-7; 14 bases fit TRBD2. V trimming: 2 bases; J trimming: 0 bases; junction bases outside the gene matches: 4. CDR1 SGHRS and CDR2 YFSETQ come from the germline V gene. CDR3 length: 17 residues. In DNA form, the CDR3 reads TGCGCCAGCAGCTTAGGACTAGCGGGAGGTACCTCCTACGAGCAGTACTTC. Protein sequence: CASSLGLAGGTSYEQYF.

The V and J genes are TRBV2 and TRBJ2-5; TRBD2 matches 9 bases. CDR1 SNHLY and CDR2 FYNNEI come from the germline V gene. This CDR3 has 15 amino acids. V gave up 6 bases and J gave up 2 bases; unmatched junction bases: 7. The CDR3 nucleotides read TGTGCCAGCAGCTTCCTAGCGGGACCGCAAGAGACCCAGTACTTC. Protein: CASSFLAGPQETQYF.

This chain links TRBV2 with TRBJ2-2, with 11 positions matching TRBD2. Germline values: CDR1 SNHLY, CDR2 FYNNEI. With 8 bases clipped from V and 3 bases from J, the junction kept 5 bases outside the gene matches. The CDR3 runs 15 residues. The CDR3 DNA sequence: TGTGCCAGCGACCCGGGACTAGCGGACACCGGGGAGCTGTTTTTT. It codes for CASDPGLADTGELFF.

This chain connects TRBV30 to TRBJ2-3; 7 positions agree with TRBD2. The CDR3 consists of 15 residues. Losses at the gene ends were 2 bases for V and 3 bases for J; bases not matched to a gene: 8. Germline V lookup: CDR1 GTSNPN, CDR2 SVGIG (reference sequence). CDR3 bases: TGTGCCTGGAGTTCACGGACTAGGGAAACAGATACGCAGTATTTT. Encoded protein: CAWSSRTRETDTQYF.

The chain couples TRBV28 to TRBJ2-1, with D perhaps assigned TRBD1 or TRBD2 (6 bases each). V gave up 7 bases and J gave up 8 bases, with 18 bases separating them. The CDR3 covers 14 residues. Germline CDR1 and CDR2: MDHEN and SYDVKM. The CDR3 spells CASNTRGPGDEQFF. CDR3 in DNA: TGTGCCAGCAATACCCGGGGGCCGGGTGATGAGCAGTTCTTC.

The CDR3 coding sequence is TGCGCCAGCAGCCACGATACAGGGAGTCGATCACCCCTCCACTTT. Residues: CASSHDTGSRSPLHF. The rearrangement joins TRBV4-3 to TRBJ1-6, with D tentatively TRBD1 (6 bases). V lost 3 bases to trimming and J lost 10 bases, with 16 bases between them. This CDR3 region has 15 residues. Germline values: CDR1 LGHNA, CDR2 YSLEER.

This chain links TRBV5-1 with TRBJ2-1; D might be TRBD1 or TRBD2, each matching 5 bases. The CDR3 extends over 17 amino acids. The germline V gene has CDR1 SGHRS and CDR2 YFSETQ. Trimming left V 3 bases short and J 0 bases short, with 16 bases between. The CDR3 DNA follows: TGCGCCAGCAGCTCGGGACCGGGACGCCGCTCCTACAATGAGCAGTTCTTC. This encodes CASSSGPGRRSYNEQFF.

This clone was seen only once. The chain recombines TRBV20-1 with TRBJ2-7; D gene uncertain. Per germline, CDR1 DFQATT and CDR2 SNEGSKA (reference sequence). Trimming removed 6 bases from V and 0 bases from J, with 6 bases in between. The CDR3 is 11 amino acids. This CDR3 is CSALGSYEQYF. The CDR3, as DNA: TGCAGTGCCCTGGGCTCCTACGAGCAGTACTTC.

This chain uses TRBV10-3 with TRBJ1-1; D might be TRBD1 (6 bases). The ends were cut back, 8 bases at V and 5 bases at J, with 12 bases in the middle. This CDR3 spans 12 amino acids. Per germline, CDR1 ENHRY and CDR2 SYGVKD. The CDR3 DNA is TGTGCCATCGGTTTCGGGACAACTGAAGCTTTCTTT. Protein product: CAIGFGTTEAFF.

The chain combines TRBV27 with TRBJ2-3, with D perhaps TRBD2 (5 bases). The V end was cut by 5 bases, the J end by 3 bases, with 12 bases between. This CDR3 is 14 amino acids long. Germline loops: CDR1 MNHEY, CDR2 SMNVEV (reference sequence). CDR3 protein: CASSVWTETDTQYF. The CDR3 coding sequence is TGTGCCAGCAGTGTTTGGACTGAGACAGATACGCAGTATTTT.

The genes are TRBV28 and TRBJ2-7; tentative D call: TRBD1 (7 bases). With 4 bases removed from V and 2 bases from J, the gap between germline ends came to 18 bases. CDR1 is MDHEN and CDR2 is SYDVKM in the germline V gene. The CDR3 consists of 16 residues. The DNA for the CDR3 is TGTGCCAGCAGTTCCGCGGGACAGCCACTCCCCTACGAGCAGTACTTC. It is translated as CASSSAGQPLPYEQYF.

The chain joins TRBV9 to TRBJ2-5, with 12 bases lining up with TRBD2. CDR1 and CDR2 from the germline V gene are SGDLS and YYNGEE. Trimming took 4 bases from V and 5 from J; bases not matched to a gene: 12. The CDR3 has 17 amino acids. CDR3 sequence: CASSPTTSGSLRETQYF. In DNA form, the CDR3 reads TGTGCCAGCAGCCCTACGACTAGCGGGAGCCTTCGCGAGACCCAGTACTTC.

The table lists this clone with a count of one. Written as DNA, the CDR3 is TGTGCCAGCAGTCAACAGGGGAGCGGGGGAGAGACCCAGTACTTC. Its translation: CASSQQGSGGETQYF. The rearrangement joins TRBV2 to TRBJ2-5; the D gene is possibly TRBD2 (8 bases). V was shortened by 5 bases and J by 4 bases, with 17 bases between the two germline ends. This CDR3 is 15 amino acids long. CDR1 and CDR2 (germline): SNHLY, FYNNEI.

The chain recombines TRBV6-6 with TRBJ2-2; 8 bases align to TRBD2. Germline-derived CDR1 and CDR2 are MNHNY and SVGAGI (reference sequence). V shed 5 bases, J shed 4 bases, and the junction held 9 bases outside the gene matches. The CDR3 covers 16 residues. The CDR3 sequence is CASSRTGLAGTGELFF. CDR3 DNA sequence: TGTGCCAGCAGTCGCACAGGACTAGCCGGCACCGGGGAGCTGTTTTTT.

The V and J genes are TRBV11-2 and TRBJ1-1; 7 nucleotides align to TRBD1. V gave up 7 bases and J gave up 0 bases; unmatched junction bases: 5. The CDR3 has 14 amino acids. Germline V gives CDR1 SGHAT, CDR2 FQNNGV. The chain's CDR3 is CASNQGGMNTEAFF. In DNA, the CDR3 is TGTGCCAGCAACCAGGGGGGCATGAACACTGAAGCTTTCTTT.

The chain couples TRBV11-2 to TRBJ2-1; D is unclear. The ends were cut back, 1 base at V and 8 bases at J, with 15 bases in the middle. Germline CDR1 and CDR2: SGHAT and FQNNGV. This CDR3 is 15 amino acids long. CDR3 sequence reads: CASSLGWRMSDEQFF. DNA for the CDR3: TGTGCCAGCAGCTTAGGGTGGAGAATGAGCGATGAGCAGTTCTTC.

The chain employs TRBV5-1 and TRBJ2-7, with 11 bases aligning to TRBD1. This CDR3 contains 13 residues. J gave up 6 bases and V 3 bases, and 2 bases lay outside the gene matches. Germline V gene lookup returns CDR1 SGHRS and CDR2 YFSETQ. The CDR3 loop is CASSWGQGGEQYF. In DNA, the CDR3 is TGCGCCAGCAGCTGGGGACAGGGGGGCGAGCAGTACTTC.

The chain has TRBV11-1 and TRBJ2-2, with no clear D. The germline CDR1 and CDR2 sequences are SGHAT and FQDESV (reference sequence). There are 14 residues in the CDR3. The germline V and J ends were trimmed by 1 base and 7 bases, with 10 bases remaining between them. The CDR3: CASSLGRTVGELFF. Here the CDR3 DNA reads TGTGCCAGCAGCTTAGGTCGGACGGTCGGGGAGCTGTTTTTT.

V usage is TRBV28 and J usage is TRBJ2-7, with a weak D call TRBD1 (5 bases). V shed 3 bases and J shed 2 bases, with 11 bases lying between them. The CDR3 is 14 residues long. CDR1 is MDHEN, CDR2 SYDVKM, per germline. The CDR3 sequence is CASSFMDTTYEQYF. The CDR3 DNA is TGTGCCAGCAGTTTTATGGACACCACCTACGAGCAGTACTTC.